This record covers a single T cell receptor (beta chain). This sample is drawn from a study of blood T cell repertoires in COVID-19. The CDR3 loop spans 15 amino acids. CDR1 is SNHLY, CDR2 FYNNEI, per germline. V trimming: 6 bases; J trimming: 4 bases; junction bases outside the gene matches: 6. Authors' processing steps: It was from reference gene primer amplification that nucleated cell counts were estimated. Using immunoSEQ multiplex PCR, the repertoire was profiled, and TCRdb retains in-frame clones only, with some absent. V and J calls and clone size are those listed in that table; D and trimming were worked out from the DNA. This table has roughly 300,000 clones, 85% to 90% appearing once.

The receptor was derived from a woman in her twenties or thirties with COVID-19, enrolled during active disease. J is TRBJ2-7 and V is TRBV2; 13 nucleotides match TRBD2. Specimen: peripheral blood. The CDR3 DNA follows: TGTGCCAGCAGAGCACTAGCGGGGGGGTTATACGAGCAGTACTTC. Translating gives CASRALAGGLYEQYF. Combining the CDR3 with reference TRBV2 and TRBJ2-7 gives the whole variable domain EPEVTQTPSHQVTQMGQEVILRCVPISNHLYFYWYRQILGQKVEFLVSFYNNEISEKSEIFDDQFSVERPDGSNFTLKIRSTKLEDSAMYFCASRALAGGLYEQYFGPGTRLTVT.